This T cell receptor beta chain comes out of a study of response to subunit inactivated influenza vaccine. Study outcomes and limitations: It was suggested by the authors that few new T cells are recruited by each seasonal influenza vaccination.

TCRdb independently ran MiXCR on the RT-PCR reads; one entry per CDR3 protein. This repertoire shows about half a million distinct CDR3 sequences, 7.6% found once; its top ten account for 10% to 15%. This clonotype was detected only a few times. What it binds is not known. V was pared by 4 bases and J by 2 bases, with 11 bases between. Looked up from germline, CDR1 is DFQATT and CDR2 is SNEGSKA (reference sequence). The CDR3 runs to 13 residues. This specimen consisted of PBMCs from blood, obtained less than 30 months after vaccination. This rearrangement joins TRBV20-1 to TRBJ2-5; perhaps TRBD1 as D (6 bases). This clonotype was obtained from a man in his fifties or sixties who received an inactivated influenza vaccine. CDR3 loop: CSAITTGQETQYF. CDR3 nucleotide sequence: TGCAGTGCTATAACGACAGGACAAGAGACCCAGTACTTC.